The clone carrying this TCR beta chain came up many times. Antigen unknown. TCRdb used MiXCR to reprocess the RT-PCR reads, holding one entry per CDR3 protein. The sample carries around 490,000 distinct CDR3 sequences, around 8% recorded once. The data originate from a study of response to subunit inactivated influenza vaccine. Study-level results: It was the authors' suggestion that each seasonal influenza vaccination recruits few new T cells.

The length of the CDR3 is 15 residues. Looked up from germline, CDR1 is MNHNS and CDR2 is SASEGT. Trimming removed 4 bases at V and 10 bases at J, with 17 bases between. V usage is TRBV6-1 and J usage is TRBJ1-6; TRBD1 might be the D (6 bases). The starting material was PBMCs from blood, obtained 23 months after vaccination. This receptor was obtained from a man aged 50 to 75 who received an inactivated influenza vaccine. CDR3: CASSGGASIGSPLHF. The DNA of the CDR3 is TGTGCCAGCAGTGGGGGGGCCAGTATTGGATCACCCCTCCACTTT.